Below, 22 T cell receptor beta chains from the same sample are listed, as sequenced in a study of T cell repertoires in cytomegalovirus infection (dated by TCRdb to about 2019). The sequencing machine was an Illumina HiSeq 1500. TCRdb trimmed public reads at Q25 via fastp, called clones via MiXCR and kept in-frame beta chains. Each CDR3 protein gets just one entry, which takes the most common genes and DNA from the rows behind it. The table for this sample lists over 300,000 distinct CDR3 sequences; 8% to 10% of them were counted only once. 4.3% of the sample belongs to the ten largest clones. The source material was PBMCs. The receptors shown here come from a human donor in good health (CMV status not recorded). Some clones in this sample may be carry-over from other donors' samples.

This clonotype was found many times. CDR3 sequence: CASSQRQLTDTQYF. The CDR3 bases are TGTGCCAGCAGCCAACGACAACTCACAGATACGCAGTATTTT. This rearrangement joins TRBV7-6 to TRBJ2-3; D not resolved. CDR1 is SGHVS and CDR2 is FNYEAQ in the germline V gene. The CDR3 extends over 14 amino acids. The germline V and J ends were trimmed by 5 bases and 2 bases, with 11 bases remaining between them. The whole variable domain, filled in from reference TRBV7-6 and TRBJ2-3, reads GAGVSQSPRYKVTKRGQDVALRCDPISGHVSLYWYRQALGQGPEFLTYFNYEAQQDKSGLPNDRFSAERPEGSISTLTIQRTEQRDSAMYRCASSQRQLTDTQYFGPGTRLTVL.

This clonotype was observed many times. CDR3 sequence reads: CASRIAGKETQYF. The CDR3 nucleotides are TGTGCCAGCAGAATAGCCGGGAAGGAGACCCAGTACTTC. This chain connects TRBV12-3 or TRBV12-4 to TRBJ2-5; possible D gene TRBD2, 5 bases. Deletions cut 6 bases from V and 5 bases from J, with 13 bases between. The CDR3 totals 13 residues.

The chain couples TRBV19 to TRBJ2-1, with 9 bases that match TRBD2. The CDR3 contains 15 residues. J gave up 4 bases and V 8 bases, and 9 bases lay outside the gene matches. CDR1 is LNHDA, CDR2 SQIVND, per germline (reference sequence). The DNA for the CDR3 is TGTGCCAGTTCAAGACTAGCGGTCCCTTACAATGAGCAGTTCTTC. Translation gives CASSRLAVPYNEQFF.

The V call is TRBV4-1, the J call TRBJ1-4, with D possibly matching TRBD1 (6 bases). The V gene's germline CDR1 is MGHRA and CDR2 YSYEKL. V was clipped by 4 bases and J by 5 bases, with 17 bases between them. There are 16 residues in the CDR3. The CDR3 nucleotides read TGCGCCAGCAGCCTCCTCGTCCGGACAGAAAATGAAAAACTGTTTTTT. Translated, it gives CASSLLVRTENEKLFF.

This rearrangement joins TRBV2 to TRBJ1-1; D ambiguous. V was shortened by 6 bases and J by 1 base, with 18 bases between the two germline ends. The CDR3 has 16 amino acids. Germline lookup yields CDR1 SNHLY and CDR2 FYNNEI. The CDR3 nucleotides are TGTGCCAGCAGCTCCCGGACTGGAGGCAGGAACACTGAAGCTTTCTTT. It yields the protein CASSSRTGGRNTEAFF.

This clonotype was recorded many times. V is TRBV7-2 and J is TRBJ1-6, with TRBD1 as a possible D gene (5 bases). The V gene lost 2 bases and the J gene lost 7 bases, with 12 bases spanning the gap. Germline CDR1 is SGHTA and CDR2 is FQGNSA. This CDR3 is 15 amino acids long. In DNA, the CDR3 is TGTGCCAGCAGCTTAAGCCGTTCAGGGAATTCACCCCTCCACTTT. Protein sequence: CASSLSRSGNSPLHF.

The chain couples TRBV6-6 to TRBJ1-1; no clear D gene. V was shortened by 0 bases and J by 2 bases, with 7 bases between the two germline ends. Germline V gene data show CDR1 as MNHNY and CDR2 as SVGAGI (reference sequence). The CDR3 contains 14 residues. CDR3: CASSYSAPNTEAFF. DNA for the CDR3: TGTGCCAGCAGTTACTCGGCGCCTAACACTGAAGCTTTCTTT.

The chain couples TRBV5-1 to TRBJ2-7, with D possibly TRBD1 on 6 matching bases. The CDR3 contains 14 residues. Germline values: CDR1 SGHRS, CDR2 YFSETQ. Trimming removed 2 bases at V and 0 bases at J, with 9 bases between. For the CDR3, the DNA is TGCGCCAGCAGCTTACTGACAGGCTCCTACGAGCAGTACTTC. It is translated as CASSLLTGSYEQYF.

This chain links TRBV4-3 with TRBJ2-2; 8 nucleotides match TRBD1. With V trimmed by 1 base and J by 6 bases, 4 bases remained unmatched. CDR1 LGHNA and CDR2 YSLEER come from the germline V gene. The CDR3 is 15 amino acids. The CDR3 DNA reads as TGCGCCAGCAGCCAAGGGGACAGGATGGCCGGGGAGCTGTTTTTT. Encoded protein: CASSQGDRMAGELFF.

This rearrangement joins TRBV20-1 to TRBJ2-5; 7 nucleotides agree with TRBD1. This CDR3 is 14 amino acids long. CDR1 and CDR2 from the germline V gene are DFQATT and SNEGSKA (reference sequence). The trim removed 0 bases at V and 6 bases at J, leaving 7 bases unmatched. Here the CDR3 DNA reads TGCAGTGCTAGAGATAGAACAGGGGCGAAGACCCAGTACTTC. Residues: CSARDRTGAKTQYF.

The chain links TRBV27 to TRBJ2-7; D uncertain. The CDR3 runs to 12 residues. The V end lost 7 bases, the J end lost 5 bases, and 12 bases lay between the germline ends. Germline lookup yields CDR1 MNHEY and CDR2 SMNVEV (reference sequence). Here the CDR3 reads CASTGPLDEQYF. Written as DNA, the CDR3 is TGTGCCAGCACCGGCCCCCTTGACGAGCAGTACTTC.

This clonotype has at least ten counts. The chain is built from TRBV15 and TRBJ2-3; 10 nucleotides match TRBD2. V lost 0 bases and J lost 0; bases outside the gene matches: 9. CDR1 and CDR2 (germline): LNHNV, YYDKDF (reference sequence). CDR3 length equals 19 residues. CDR3 in DNA: TGTGCCACCAGCAGAGATCCCAGAATACTAGCGGGAAGCACAGATACGCAGTATTTT. This codes for CATSRDPRILAGSTDTQYF.

This clonotype was counted only a few times. This chain connects TRBV28 to TRBJ1-4; D ambiguous. The CDR3 runs to 14 residues. Germline CDR1 MDHEN, CDR2 SYDVKM. The V and J ends lost 5 bases and 7 bases respectively, with 14 bases between them. CDR3 nucleotides: TGTGCCAGCAGTGCTGGACCGAATTTTGAAAAACTGTTTTTT. It translates to CASSAGPNFEKLFF.

This clonotype was seen repeatedly, ten times or more. The genes are TRBV7-2 and TRBJ2-6; TRBD1 matches at 8 bases. CDR3 length: 19 residues. Germline trimming cut 6 bases from V and 0 bases from J; bases unmatched to any gene: 13. Germline V gives CDR1 SGHTA, CDR2 FQGNSA. The chain's CDR3 is CASSLYRTGLTSGANVLTF. CDR3 bases: TGTGCCAGCAGTTTGTATAGGACAGGGCTCACCTCTGGGGCCAACGTCCTGACTTTC.

The chain links TRBV20-1 to TRBJ1-4; D ambiguous. CDR3 length equals 14 residues. Trimming cost V 0 bases and J 1 base, with 6 bases left between them. Looked up from germline, CDR1 is DFQATT and CDR2 is SNEGSKA (reference sequence). The CDR3: CSARDLRTNEKLFF. The CDR3 DNA sequence: TGCAGTGCTAGAGATTTGCGAACTAATGAAAAACTGTTTTTT.

V usage is TRBV7-6 and J usage is TRBJ1-5; a weak D match, TRBD1 (5 bases). The V gene's germline CDR1 is SGHVS and CDR2 FNYEAQ. V gave up 1 base and J gave up 4 bases, with 17 bases separating them. The CDR3 is 17 amino acids. CDR3: CASSLGRQGVGNQPQHF. The CDR3, as DNA: TGTGCCAGCAGCTTAGGAAGACAAGGGGTAGGAAATCAGCCCCAGCATTTT.

The chain employs TRBV20-1 and TRBJ2-6; D not certain. Deletions cut 6 bases from V and 4 bases from J, with 16 bases between. Germline V gene sequence: CDR1 DFQATT, CDR2 SNEGSKA (reference sequence). The CDR3 spans 15 residues. The CDR3 DNA reads TGCAGTGCCCACCGCATGATGGGCGGGGCCAACGTCCTGACTTTC. Translating gives CSAHRMMGGANVLTF.

V and J are TRBV6-2 or TRBV6-3 and TRBJ1-3; no firm D call. V was trimmed by 8 bases and J by 0 bases, leaving 11 bases between them. The germline gives CDR1 MNHEY, CDR2 SVGEGT. The length of the CDR3 is 14 residues. The CDR3 is CASRAASSGNTIYF. The CDR3 nucleotides read TGTGCCAGCCGCGCTGCTAGCTCTGGAAACACCATATATTTT.

In its sample, this clonotype was seen many times. V and J are TRBV7-2 and TRBJ2-1, with TRBD2 matching 15 bases. Unmatched junction bases numbered 16, after V lost 5 bases and J lost 8 bases. CDR1 SGHTA and CDR2 FQGNSA come from the germline V gene. The CDR3 spans 19 residues. The CDR3 DNA sequence: TGTGCCAGCAGCCGGTGGGGACTAGCGGGAGGAGGGCCGAAGGATGAGCAGTTCTTC. Its protein is CASSRWGLAGGGPKDEQFF. Full variable domain (missing parts from reference TRBV7-2 and TRBJ2-1): GAGVSQSPSNKVTEKGKDVELRCDPISGHTALYWYRQSLGQGLEFLIYFQGNSAPDKSGLPSDRFSAERTGGSVSTLTIQRTQQEDSAVYLCASSRWGLAGGGPKDEQFFGPGTRLTVL.

This clonotype was picked up many times. The gene calls are TRBV7-2 and TRBJ2-1; D may be TRBD2 (7 bases). The germline V and J ends were trimmed by 3 bases and 9 bases, with 15 bases remaining between them. CDR3 length: 14 amino acids. Germline-derived CDR1 and CDR2 are SGHTA and FQGNSA. Here the CDR3 DNA reads TGTGCCAGCAGCTTTGGGGGGGCCGGGTCTGAGCAGTTCTTC. It encodes CASSFGGAGSEQFF.

This clonotype was observed at least ten times. The genes are TRBV7-6 and TRBJ1-6; possibly TRBD1 for D (5 bases). Trimming stripped 5 bases from V and 9 bases from J, with 17 bases between. CDR1 is SGHVS and CDR2 is FNYEAQ in the germline V gene. The CDR3 is 15 residues long. This CDR3 is CASSPRWDLSSPLHF. For the CDR3, the DNA is TGTGCCAGCAGCCCCCGTTGGGACTTATCTTCACCCCTCCACTTT.

Many counts were recorded for this clonotype. J is TRBJ2-1 and V is TRBV7-2, with D possibly matching TRBD2 (6 bases). V lost 5 bases, J lost 7 bases, and 21 bases lay in between. The CDR3 totals 16 residues. Germline V lookup: CDR1 SGHTA, CDR2 FQGNSA. CDR3 loop: CASSGGSRYPINEQFF. The CDR3, as DNA: TGTGCCAGCAGCGGGGGGTCTCGATATCCTATTAATGAGCAGTTCTTC.